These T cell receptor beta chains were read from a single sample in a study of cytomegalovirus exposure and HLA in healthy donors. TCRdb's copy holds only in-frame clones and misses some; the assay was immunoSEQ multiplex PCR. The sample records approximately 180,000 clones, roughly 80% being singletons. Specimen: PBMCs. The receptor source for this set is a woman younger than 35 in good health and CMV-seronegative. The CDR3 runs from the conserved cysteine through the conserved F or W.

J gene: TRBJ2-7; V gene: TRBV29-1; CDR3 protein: CSVESPLNYEQYF
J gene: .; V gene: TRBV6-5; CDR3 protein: CASSSNTYEQYF
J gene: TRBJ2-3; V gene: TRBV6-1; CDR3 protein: CASSEAGASGRYTQYF
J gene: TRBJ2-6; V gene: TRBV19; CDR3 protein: CASNSGQTSEANVLTF
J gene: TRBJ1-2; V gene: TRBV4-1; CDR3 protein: CASSQWTGRDGYTF
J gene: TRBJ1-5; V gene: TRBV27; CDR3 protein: CASSLTSGNQPQHF
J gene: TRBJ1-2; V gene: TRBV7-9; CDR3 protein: CASSPTGSLANYGYTF
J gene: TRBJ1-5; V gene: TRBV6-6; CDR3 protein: CASNKGQEYQPQHF
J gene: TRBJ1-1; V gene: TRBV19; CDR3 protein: CASSAKTGTEAFF
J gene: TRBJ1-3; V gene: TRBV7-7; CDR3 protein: CASSKRRNTIYF
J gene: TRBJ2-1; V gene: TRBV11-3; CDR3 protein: CASSLRTSEADNEQFF
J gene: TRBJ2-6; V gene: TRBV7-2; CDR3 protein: CASSPKWREVSGANVLTF
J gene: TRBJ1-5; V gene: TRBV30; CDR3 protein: CAWSRGGDQPQHF
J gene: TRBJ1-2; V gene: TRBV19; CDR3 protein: CASKSRNFYGYTF
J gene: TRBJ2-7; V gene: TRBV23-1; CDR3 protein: CASSLTGTGTDEQYF
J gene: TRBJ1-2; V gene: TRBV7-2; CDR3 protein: CASSFWAGGAGDYGYTF